This paragraph reports one T cell receptor beta chain. Authors' processing steps: For nucleated cells, counts were estimated from reference gene primer amplification. Assay: immunoSEQ multiplex PCR; the TCRdb copy retains only in-frame clones and omits some. That table supplies the V and J calls and clone size; D and trimming were determined from the DNA. This table has roughly 100,000 clones, about 90% appearing once. The data derive from a study of blood T cell repertoires in COVID-19. Background on the study: The study drew acute and convalescent COVID-19 samples from the United States, Italy and Spain. T cells, B-cell-depleted T cells, or PBMCs provided the cDNA or gDNA that served as material.

CDR1 and CDR2 from the germline V gene are ENHRY and SYGVKD. V trimming: 4 bases; J trimming: 6 bases; junction bases outside the gene matches: 6. This CDR3 region has 14 residues. This sequence originates from a human donor in a cohort sampled during active COVID-19. V is TRBV10-3 and J is TRBJ2-3, with TRBD1 identical over 8 bases. The source material was peripheral blood. This CDR3 reads CAISGGTGGDTQYF. The CDR3, as DNA: TGTGCCATCAGTGGAGGGACAGGTGGGGATACGCAGTATTTT.